The source of this T cell receptor beta chain is a study of T cells in Graves' hyperthyroidism and ophthalmopathy. This clonotype was counted ten times or more. The CDR3 sequence is 13 residues long. The V end lost 4 bases, the J end lost 2 bases, and 12 bases lay between the germline ends. Germline V gene data show CDR1 as DFQATT and CDR2 as SNEGSKA (reference sequence). Amplified TCR beta CDR3 regions derived from RNA transcripts. Primed by the HTBI set, a first-round RT-PCR was run on the TCR CDR3. Using its own MiXCR run on the multiplex PCR reads, TCRdb lists one record per CDR3 protein. Of over 650,000 distinct CDR3 sequences in the sample, about 45% were seen once.

The receptor comes from an adult man with Graves' disease, either hyperthyroidism or ophthalmopathy (not recorded which). This rearrangement joins TRBV20-1 to TRBJ2-7; D is ambiguous. The source material was peripheral blood or thyroid tissue (not recorded which). CDR3 residues: CSATDGPTYEQYF. The CDR3 DNA sequence: TGCAGTGCTACCGACGGACCCACCTACGAGCAGTACTTC.